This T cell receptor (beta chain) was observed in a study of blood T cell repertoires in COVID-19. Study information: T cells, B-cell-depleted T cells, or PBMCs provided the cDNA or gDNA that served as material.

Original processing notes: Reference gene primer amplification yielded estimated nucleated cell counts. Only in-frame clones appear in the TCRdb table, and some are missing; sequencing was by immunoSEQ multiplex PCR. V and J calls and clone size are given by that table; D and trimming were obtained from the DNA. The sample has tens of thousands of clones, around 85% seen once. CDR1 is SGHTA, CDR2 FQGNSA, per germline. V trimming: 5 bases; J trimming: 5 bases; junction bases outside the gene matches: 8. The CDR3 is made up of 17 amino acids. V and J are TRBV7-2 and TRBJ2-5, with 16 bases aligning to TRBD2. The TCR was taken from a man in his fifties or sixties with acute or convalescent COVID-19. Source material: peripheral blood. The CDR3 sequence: CASSPGTSGGAGETQYF. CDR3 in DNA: TGTGCCAGCAGCCCCGGGACTAGCGGGGGGGCTGGGGAGACCCAGTACTTC. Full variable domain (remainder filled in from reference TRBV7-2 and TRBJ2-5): GAGVSQSPSNKVTEKGKDVELRCDPISGHTALYWYRQSLGQGLEFLIYFQGNSAPDKSGLPSDRFSAERTGGSVSTLTIQRTQQEDSAVYLCASSPGTSGGAGETQYFGPGTRLLVL.